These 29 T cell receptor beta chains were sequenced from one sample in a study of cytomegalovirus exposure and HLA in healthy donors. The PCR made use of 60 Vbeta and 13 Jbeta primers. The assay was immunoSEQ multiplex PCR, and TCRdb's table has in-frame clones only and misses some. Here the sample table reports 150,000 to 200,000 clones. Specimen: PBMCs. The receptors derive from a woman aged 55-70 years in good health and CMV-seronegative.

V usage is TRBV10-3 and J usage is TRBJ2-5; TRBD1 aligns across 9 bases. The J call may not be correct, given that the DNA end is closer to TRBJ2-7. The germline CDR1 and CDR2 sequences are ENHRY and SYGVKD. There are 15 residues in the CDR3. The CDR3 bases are TGTGCCATCAGTGCCGGACAGGGGAAAGGGGACGAGCAGTACTTC. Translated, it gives CAISAGQGKGDEQYF.

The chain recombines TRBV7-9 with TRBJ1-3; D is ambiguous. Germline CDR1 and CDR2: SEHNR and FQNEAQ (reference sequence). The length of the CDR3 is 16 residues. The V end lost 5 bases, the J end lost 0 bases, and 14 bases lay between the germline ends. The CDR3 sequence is CASSLGVPNSGNTIYF. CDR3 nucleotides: TGTGCCAGCAGCCTAGGTGTCCCAAACTCTGGAAACACCATATATTTT.

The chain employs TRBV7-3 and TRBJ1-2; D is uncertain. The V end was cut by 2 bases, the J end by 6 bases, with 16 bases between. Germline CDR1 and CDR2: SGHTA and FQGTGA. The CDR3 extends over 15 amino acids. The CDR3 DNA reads TGTGCCAGCAGCTTACAACTCGGGGATATCGATGGCTACACCTTC. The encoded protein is CASSLQLGDIDGYTF.

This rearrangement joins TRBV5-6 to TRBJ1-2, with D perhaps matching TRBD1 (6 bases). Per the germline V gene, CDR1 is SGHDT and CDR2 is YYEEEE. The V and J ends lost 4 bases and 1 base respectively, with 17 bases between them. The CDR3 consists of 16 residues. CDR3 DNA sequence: TGTGCCAGCAGCCTCCTTACAGGGAGCGTTAACTATGGCTACACCTTC. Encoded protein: CASSLLTGSVNYGYTF. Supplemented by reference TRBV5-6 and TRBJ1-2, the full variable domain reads DAGVTQSPTHLIKTRGQQVTLRCSPKSGHDTVSWYQQALGQGPQFIFQYYEEEERQRGNFPDRFSGHQFPNYSSELNVNALLLGDSALYLCASSLLTGSVNYGYTFGSGTRLTVV.

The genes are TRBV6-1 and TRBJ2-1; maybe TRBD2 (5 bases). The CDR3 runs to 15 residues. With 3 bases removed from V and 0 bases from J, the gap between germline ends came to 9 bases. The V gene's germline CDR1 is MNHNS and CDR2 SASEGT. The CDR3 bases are TGTGCCAGCAGTGACCCTAGCCGCTCCTACAATGAGCAGTTCTTC. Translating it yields CASSDPSRSYNEQFF.

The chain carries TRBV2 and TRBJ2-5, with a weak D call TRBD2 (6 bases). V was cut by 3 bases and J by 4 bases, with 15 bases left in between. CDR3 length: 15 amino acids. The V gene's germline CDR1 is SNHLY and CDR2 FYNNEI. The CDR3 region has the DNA TGTGCCAGCAGTGAGTCCAGGGCGGGGAGAGAGACCCAGTACTTC. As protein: CASSESRAGRETQYF.

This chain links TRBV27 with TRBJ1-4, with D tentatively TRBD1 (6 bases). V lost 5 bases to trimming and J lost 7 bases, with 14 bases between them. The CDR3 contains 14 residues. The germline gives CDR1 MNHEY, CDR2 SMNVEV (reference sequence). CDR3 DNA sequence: TGTGCCAGCAGTCACAGGGCGCCGACTGAAAAACTGTTTTTT. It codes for CASSHRAPTEKLFF.

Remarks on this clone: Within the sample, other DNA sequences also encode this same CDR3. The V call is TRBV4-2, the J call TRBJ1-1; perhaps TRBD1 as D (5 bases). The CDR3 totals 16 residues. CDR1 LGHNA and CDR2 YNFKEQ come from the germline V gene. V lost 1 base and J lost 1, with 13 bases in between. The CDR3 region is CASSQGDQGGNTEAFF. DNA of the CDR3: TGTGCCAGCAGCCAAGGAGACCAGGGTGGGAACACTGAAGCTTTCTTT.

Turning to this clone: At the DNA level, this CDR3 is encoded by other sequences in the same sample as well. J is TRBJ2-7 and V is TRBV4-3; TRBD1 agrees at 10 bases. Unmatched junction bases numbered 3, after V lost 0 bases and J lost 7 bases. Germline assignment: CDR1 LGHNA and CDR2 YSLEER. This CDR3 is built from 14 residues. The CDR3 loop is CASSQETGGREQYF. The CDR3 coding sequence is TGCGCCAGCAGCCAAGAGACAGGGGGCCGGGAGCAGTACTTC.

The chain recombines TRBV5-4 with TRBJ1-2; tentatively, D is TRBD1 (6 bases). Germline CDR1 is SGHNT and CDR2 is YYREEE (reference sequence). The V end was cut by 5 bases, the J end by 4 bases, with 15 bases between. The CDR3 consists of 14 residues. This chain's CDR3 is CASSYTGFSYGYTF. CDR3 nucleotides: TGTGCCAGCAGTTACACAGGGTTCTCCTATGGCTACACCTTC.

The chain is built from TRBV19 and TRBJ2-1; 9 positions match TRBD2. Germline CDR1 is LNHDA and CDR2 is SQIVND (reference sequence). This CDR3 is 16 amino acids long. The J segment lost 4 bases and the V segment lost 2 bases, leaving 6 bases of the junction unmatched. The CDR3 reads CASSIFPSGEYNEQFF. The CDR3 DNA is TGTGCCAGTAGTATATTTCCTAGCGGGGAGTACAATGAGCAGTTCTTC. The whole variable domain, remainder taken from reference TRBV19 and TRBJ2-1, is DGGITQSPKYLFRKEGQNVTLSCEQNLNHDAMYWYRQDPGQGLRLIYYSQIVNDFQKGDIAEGYSVSREKKESFPLTVTSAQKNPTAFYLCASSIFPSGEYNEQFFGPGTRLTVL.

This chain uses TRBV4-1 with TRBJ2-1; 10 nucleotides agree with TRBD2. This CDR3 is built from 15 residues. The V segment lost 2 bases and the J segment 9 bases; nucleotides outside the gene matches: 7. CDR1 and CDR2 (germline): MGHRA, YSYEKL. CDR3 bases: TGCGCCAGCAGCCAAACTAGCGGGAAACGTAGTGAGCAGTTCTTC. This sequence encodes CASSQTSGKRSEQFF.

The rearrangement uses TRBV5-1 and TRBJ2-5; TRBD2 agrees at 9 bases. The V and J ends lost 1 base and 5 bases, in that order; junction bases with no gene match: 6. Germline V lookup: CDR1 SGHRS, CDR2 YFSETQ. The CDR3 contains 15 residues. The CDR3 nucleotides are TGCGCCAGCAGCTTGAGGCCTAGCGGGACGGAGACCCAGTACTTC. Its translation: CASSLRPSGTETQYF.

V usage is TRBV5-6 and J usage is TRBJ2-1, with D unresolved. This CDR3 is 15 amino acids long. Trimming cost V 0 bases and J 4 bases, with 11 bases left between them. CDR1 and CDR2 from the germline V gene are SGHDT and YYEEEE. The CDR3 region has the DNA TGTGCCAGCAGCTTGGACCCTAGTCGGTACAATGAGCAGTTCTTC. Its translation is CASSLDPSRYNEQFF.

This CDR3 is CASSYGQGPAKNIQYF. The CDR3 DNA reads TGTGCCAGCAGTTACGGACAGGGGCCGGCCAAAAACATTCAGTACTTC. The rearrangement links TRBV6-5 to TRBJ2-4, with 9 bases identical to TRBD1. The CDR3 totals 16 residues. V was clipped by 2 bases and J by 1 base; unmatched bases: 3. Germline loops: CDR1 MNHEY, CDR2 SVGAGI.

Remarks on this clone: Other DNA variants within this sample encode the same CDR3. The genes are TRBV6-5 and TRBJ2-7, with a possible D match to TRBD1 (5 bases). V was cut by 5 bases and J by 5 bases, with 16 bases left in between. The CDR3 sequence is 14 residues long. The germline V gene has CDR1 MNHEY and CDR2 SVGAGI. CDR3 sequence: CASSPTGFLNEQYF. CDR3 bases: TGTGCCAGCAGTCCAACAGGTTTCCTTAACGAGCAGTACTTC.

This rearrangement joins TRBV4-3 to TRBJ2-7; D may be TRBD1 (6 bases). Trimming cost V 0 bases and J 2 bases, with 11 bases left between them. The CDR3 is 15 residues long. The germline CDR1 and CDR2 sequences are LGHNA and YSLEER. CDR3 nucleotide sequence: TGCGCCAGCAGCCAAGATTGGGGACAAACCTACGAGCAGTACTTC. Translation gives CASSQDWGQTYEQYF.

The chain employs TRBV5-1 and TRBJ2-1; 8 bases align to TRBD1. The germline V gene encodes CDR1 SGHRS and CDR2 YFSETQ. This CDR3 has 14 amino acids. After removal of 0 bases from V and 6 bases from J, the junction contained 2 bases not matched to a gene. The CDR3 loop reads CASSLGTGGNEQFF. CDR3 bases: TGCGCCAGCAGCTTGGGCACAGGGGGCAATGAGCAGTTCTTC.

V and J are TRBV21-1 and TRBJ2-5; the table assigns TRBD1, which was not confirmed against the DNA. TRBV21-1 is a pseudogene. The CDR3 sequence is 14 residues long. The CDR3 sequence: CASRGRVLRETQYF. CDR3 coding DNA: TGTGCCAGCAGAGGCAGGGTATTACGAGAGACCCAGTACTTC.

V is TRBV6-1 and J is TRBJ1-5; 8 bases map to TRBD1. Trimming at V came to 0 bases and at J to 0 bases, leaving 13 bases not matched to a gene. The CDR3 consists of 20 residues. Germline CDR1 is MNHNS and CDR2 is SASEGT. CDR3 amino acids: CASSEARQGAPYVSNQPQHF. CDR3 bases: TGTGCCAGCAGTGAAGCGAGGCAGGGGGCTCCTTACGTTAGCAATCAGCCCCAGCATTTT.

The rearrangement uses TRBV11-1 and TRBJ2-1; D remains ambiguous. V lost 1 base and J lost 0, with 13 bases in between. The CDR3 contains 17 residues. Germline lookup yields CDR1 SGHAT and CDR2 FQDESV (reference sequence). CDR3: CASSLEEVVSSYNEQFF. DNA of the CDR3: TGTGCCAGCAGCTTAGAAGAGGTGGTAAGCTCCTACAATGAGCAGTTCTTC.

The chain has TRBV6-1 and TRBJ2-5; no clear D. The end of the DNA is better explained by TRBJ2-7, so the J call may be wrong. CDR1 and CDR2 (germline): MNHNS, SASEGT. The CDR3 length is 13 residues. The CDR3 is CASSEARPYEQYF. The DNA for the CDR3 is TGTGCCAGCAGTGAAGCGAGGCCCTACGAGCAGTACTTC.

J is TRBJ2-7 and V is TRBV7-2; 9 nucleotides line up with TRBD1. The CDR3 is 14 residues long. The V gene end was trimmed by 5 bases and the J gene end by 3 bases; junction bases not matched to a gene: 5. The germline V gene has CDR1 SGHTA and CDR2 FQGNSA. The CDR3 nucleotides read TGTGCCAGCAGCCGTACAGGGGGCAACTACGAGCAGTACTTC. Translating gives CASSRTGGNYEQYF.

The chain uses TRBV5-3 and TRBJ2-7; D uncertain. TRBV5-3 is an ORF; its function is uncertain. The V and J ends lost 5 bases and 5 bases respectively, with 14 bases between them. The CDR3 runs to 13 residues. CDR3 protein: CARSYICLDEQYF. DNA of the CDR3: TGTGCCAGAAGTTACATTTGCCTGGACGAGCAGTACTTC.

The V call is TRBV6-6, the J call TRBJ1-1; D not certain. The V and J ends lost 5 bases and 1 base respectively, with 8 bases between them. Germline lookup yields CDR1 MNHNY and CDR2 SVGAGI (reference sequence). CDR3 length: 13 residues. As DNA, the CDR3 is TGTGCCAGCAGTCTCGCAGGGAACACTGAAGCTTTCTTT. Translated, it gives CASSLAGNTEAFF.

CDR3 region: CASSDHRAGAGELFF. The CDR3 bases are TGTGCCAGCAGTGACCATCGGGCGGGGGCCGGGGAGCTGTTTTTT. The rearrangement uses TRBV6-4 and TRBJ2-2; TRBD2 matches 7 bases. The germline CDR1 and CDR2 sequences are MRHNA and SNTAGT. V was pared by 2 bases and J by 6 bases, with 6 bases of the junction left unmatched. The CDR3 covers 15 residues.

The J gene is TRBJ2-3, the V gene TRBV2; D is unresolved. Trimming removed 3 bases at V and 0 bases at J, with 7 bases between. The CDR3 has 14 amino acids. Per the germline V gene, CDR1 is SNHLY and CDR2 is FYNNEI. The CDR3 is CASSDLLSTDTQYF. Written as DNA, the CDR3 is TGTGCCAGCAGTGACCTCTTAAGCACAGATACGCAGTATTTT.

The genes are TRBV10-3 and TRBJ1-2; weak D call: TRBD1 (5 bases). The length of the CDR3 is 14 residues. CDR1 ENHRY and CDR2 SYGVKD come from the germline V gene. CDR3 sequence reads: CASVHSTEFYGYTF. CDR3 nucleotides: TGTGCTTCAGTTCATTCGACAGAATTCTATGGCTACACCTTC.

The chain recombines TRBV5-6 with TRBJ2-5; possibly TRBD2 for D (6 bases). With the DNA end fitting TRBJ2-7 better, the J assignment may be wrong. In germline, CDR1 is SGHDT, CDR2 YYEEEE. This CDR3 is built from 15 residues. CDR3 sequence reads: CASSLGGLAPYEQYF. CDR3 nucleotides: TGTGCCAGCAGCTTAGGAGGGCTAGCCCCCTACGAGCAGTACTTC.